The clone carrying this TCR beta chain was recorded at least ten times. Its antigen is as yet unknown. KT2 cells were mixed with fixed PBMC numbers at varying ratios. This sample is drawn from a study of quantifying T cell responses using KT2 cells. Study background: Reverse transcription used primers in the TCR alpha and beta constant regions. The second PCR was a qPCR stopped at a predetermined fluorescence threshold.

Study findings and constraints: Very high KT2 spike-in numbers caused saturation in KT2 sequence detection.

A single-stranded UMI oligo with SP2 sequence was ligated to cDNA 3' ends. First-round PCR used approximately 4 cycles and beta primers RC1.1 and RC1.2 covering TRBC1 and TRBC2. TCRdb called the UMI-ligation and nested PCR reads again in MiXCR, with one record for every CDR3 protein. This table has approximately 60,000 distinct CDR3 sequences, roughly an eighth appearing once. The CDR3 contains 12 residues. V was cut by 5 bases and J by 5 bases, with 9 bases left in between. The sequenced material came from PBMCs spiked with cells of the T cell clone KT2. This chain connects TRBV12-3 or TRBV12-4 to TRBJ2-5; no clear D gene. This receptor was taken from a human donor. The CDR3 DNA follows: TGTGCCAGCAGTCCCATCTACGAGACCCAGTACTTC. It translates to CASSPIYETQYF.